The present T cell receptor beta chain was sequenced within a study of blood T cell repertoires in COVID-19. Study as a whole: Whether acute or convalescent, the COVID-19 samples came from the United States, Italy and Spain. T cells, B-cell-depleted T cells, or PBMCs provided the cDNA or gDNA that served as material.

Per the study methods: Counts of nucleated cells, estimated from reference gene primer amplification, were obtained. TCRdb's table, derived via immunoSEQ multiplex PCR, lists solely in-frame clones and lacks some. V and J calls and clone size are those listed in that table; D and trimming were worked out from the DNA. The repertoire holds hundreds of thousands of clones, approximately 80% seen once, with roughly 10% in the top ten. CDR1 and CDR2 (germline): MDHEN, SYDVKM. After removal of 8 bases from V and 3 bases from J, the junction contained 3 bases not matched to a gene. CDR3 size: 12 residues. This sequence was found in a woman over 75 with acute or convalescent COVID-19. The chain links TRBV28 to TRBJ2-7; 8 bases map to TRBD2. The specimen sequenced was peripheral blood. CDR3 nucleotide sequence: TGTGCCAGCTTCGGGAGGGGCTACGAGCAGTACTTC. This sequence encodes CASFGRGYEQYF.